This TCR beta chain comes out of a study of T cell responses to AZD1222 COVID-19 vaccine. Study-level points and caveats: The sample set comprised mostly white British donors with more females, and clonal diversity was possibly underestimated. Repertoire sampling happened only post peak T cell response. Spike-wide vaccine-associated CD4 TCRs dominated at 160-218 and 743-854.

The CDR3 runs to 16 residues. Germline V gene data show CDR1 as SGDLS and CDR2 as YYNGEE. With V trimmed by 0 bases and J by 0 bases, 2 bases remained unmatched. The analysis combined second doses at about 4 or about 12 weeks. The assay was immunoSEQ multiplex PCR, and TCRdb's table has in-frame clones only and misses some. The table lists 100,000 to 150,000 clones, 84% of them singletons. With respect to this clone: The antigen is undetermined.

This sample comprised peripheral blood, obtained 28 days after the second AZD1222 dose. The receptor comes from an adult who received the AZD1222 COVID-19 vaccine. This sequence joins TRBV9 and TRBJ2-2; 7 positions match TRBD2. The CDR3 sequence is CASSVGRGANTGELFF. The CDR3 DNA is TGTGCCAGCAGCGTAGGCCGGGGGGCGAACACCGGGGAGCTGTTTTTT.